This passage covers 9 T cell receptor beta chains from one sample sequenced in a study of vaccination and CD4 T cells after COVID-19. For these TCRs, the target antigens are not known. Scientists ran DNA taken from cultured CD4+ T cells through the Oncomine TCR Beta short-read assay for sequencing. TCRdb redid the calling of the PCR reads with MiXCR, one entry per CDR3 protein. The repertoire has some 18,000 distinct CDR3 sequences, 43% of them found once; the top ten carry over 6%. Stated treatment: approximately nine-day PBMC culture with coronavirus spike peptide pools or control peptides (ViraFEST assay). The source was CD4+ T cells from blood, cultured in vitro, collected after SARS-CoV-2 vaccination. Source of these receptors: a human donor who had recovered from COVID-19.

The genes are TRBV10-3 and TRBJ2-7; D call uncertain. V lost 9 bases, J lost 6 bases, and 24 bases lay in between. Germline V gives CDR1 ENHRY, CDR2 SYGVKD. The CDR3 length is 15 residues. The CDR3 region is CAIKEDAAVSSEQYF. As DNA, the CDR3 is TGTGCCATAAAAGAAGATGCTGCCGTTTCATCCGAGCAGTACTTC.

The chain recombines TRBV6-1 with TRBJ2-2; 10 bases are a match to TRBD2. CDR1 and CDR2 (germline): MNHNS, SASEGT. The CDR3 totals 15 residues. The ends lost 7 bases at V and 1 base at J; junction bases unmatched: 3. CDR3: CASTWTSGNTGELFF. CDR3 DNA sequence: TGTGCCAGCACCTGGACTAGCGGGAACACCGGGGAGCTGTTTTTT.

The J gene is TRBJ2-7, the V gene TRBV28; 13 bases line up with TRBD2. V shed 6 bases, J shed 6 bases, and the junction held 11 bases outside the gene matches. This CDR3 is 16 amino acids long. The germline V gene encodes CDR1 MDHEN and CDR2 SYDVKM. Written as DNA, the CDR3 is TGTGCCAGCAGACACTCGACTAGCGGGAGGCACCGCGAGCAGTACTTC. Translating it yields CASRHSTSGRHREQYF.

The rearrangement uses TRBV30 and TRBJ1-1; D unclear. Germline-derived CDR1 and CDR2 are GTSNPN and SVGIG (reference sequence). V lost 1 base and J 5 bases, leaving 8 bases between the germline ends. There are 12 residues in the CDR3. The CDR3 sequence is CAWSGRWTEAFF. The CDR3 DNA is TGTGCCTGGAGTGGCCGTTGGACTGAAGCTTTCTTT.

V usage is TRBV7-9 and J usage is TRBJ2-2; TRBD2 aligns across 9 bases. CDR1 and CDR2 from the germline V gene are SEHNR and FQNEAQ (reference sequence). V shed 6 bases, J shed 0 bases, and the junction held 5 bases outside the gene matches. The CDR3 contains 16 residues. The CDR3 protein is CASRRLAGTNTGELFF. As DNA, the CDR3 is TGTGCCAGCAGGCGGCTAGCGGGAACGAACACCGGGGAGCTGTTTTTT.

In this sample, this clonotype turned up a few times. The rearrangement joins TRBV5-1 to TRBJ2-5; weak D call: TRBD2 (5 bases). Between the trimmed V and J ends, which lost 4 bases and 3 bases, there was a span of 16 bases. The CDR3 covers 15 residues. CDR1 and CDR2 from the germline V gene are SGHRS and YFSETQ. The CDR3 is CASSDLGWGEETQYF. DNA for the CDR3: TGCGCCAGCAGCGACCTCGGTTGGGGAGAAGAGACCCAGTACTTC.

V and J are TRBV7-8 and TRBJ2-5; D is possibly TRBD2 (6 bases). Germline V gives CDR1 SGHVS, CDR2 FQNEAQ. The CDR3 covers 18 residues. V gave up 5 bases and J gave up 5 bases, with 27 bases separating them. The CDR3 loop reads CASSLLPLIPSVGETQYF. The CDR3 DNA reads as TGTGCCAGCAGCCTCCTCCCATTAATTCCTAGCGTCGGGGAGACCCAGTACTTC. The entire variable domain, with the rest obtained from reference TRBV7-8 and TRBJ2-5, is as follows: GAGVSQSPRYKVAKRGQDVALRCDPISGHVSLFWYQQALGQGPEFLTYFQNEAQLDKSGLPSDRFFAERPEGSVSTLKIQRTQQEDSAVYLCASSLLPLIPSVGETQYFGPGTRLLVL.

This clonotype has just a few counts. The chain is built from TRBV10-3 and TRBJ2-1; TRBD2 matches 13 bases. The CDR3 loop spans 15 amino acids. CDR1 and CDR2 from the germline V gene are ENHRY and SYGVKD. The V gene end was trimmed by 4 bases and the J gene end by 9 bases; junction bases not matched to a gene: 6. The CDR3, as DNA: TGTGCCATCAGTGGGACTAGCGGGAGCCGGGCTGAGCAGTTCTTC. Its protein product is CAISGTSGSRAEQFF.

This clonotype was recorded a few times. The CDR3 region has the DNA TGTGCCAGCGGACAGGGGGCGCGCACTGAAGCTTTCTTT. Translation gives CASGQGARTEAFF. This sequence joins TRBV25-1 and TRBJ1-1; 11 positions match TRBD1. Germline trimming cut 8 bases from V and 4 bases from J; bases unmatched to any gene: 3. The CDR3 extends over 13 amino acids. The germline gives CDR1 MGHDK, CDR2 SYGVNS.